A single sample gave rise to the 15 T cell receptor beta chains below, sequenced in a study of spatial heterogeneity in lung cancer. The time point here: blood at routine non-recurrence follow-up after resection. TCRdb analysed the 5' RACE reads with MiXCR anew, one entry per CDR3 protein. The data hold about 36,000 distinct CDR3 sequences, with under 9% observed a single time. This sample comprised PBMCs, obtained at follow-up. Receptors originate from a male donor with early-stage non-small cell lung cancer.

In this sample, this clonotype turned up many times. This chain joins TRBV11-2 and TRBJ1-6; 10 bases map to TRBD1. CDR3 length: 16 amino acids. Germline trimming cut 1 base from V and 8 bases from J; bases unmatched to any gene: 5. Germline V CDR1 and CDR2: SGHAT, FQNNGV. The CDR3 here is CASSLGGQGHYSPLHF. Written as DNA, the CDR3 is TGTGCCAGCAGCTTAGGGGGACAGGGGCATTATTCACCCCTCCACTTT. The full variable domain, completed using reference TRBV11-2 and TRBJ1-6, is EAGVAQSPRYKIIEKRQSVAFWCNPISGHATLYWYQQILGQGPKLLIQFQNNGVVDDSQLPKDRFSAERLKGVDSTLKIQPAKLEDSAVYLCASSLGGQGHYSPLHFGNGTRLTVT.

This clonotype appeared many times. The genes are TRBV5-6 and TRBJ2-1; TRBD1 matches at 9 bases. Germline V gene sequence: CDR1 SGHDT, CDR2 YYEEEE. Unmatched junction bases numbered 10, after V lost 7 bases and J lost 8 bases. The CDR3 is 14 residues long. The CDR3 coding sequence is TGTGCCAGCGCAGGGGGACAGGGTCCCTATGAGCAGTTCTTC. This translates into CASAGGQGPYEQFF. Variable domain in full (rest from reference TRBV5-6 and TRBJ2-1): DAGVTQSPTHLIKTRGQQVTLRCSPKSGHDTVSWYQQALGQGPQFIFQYYEEEERQRGNFPDRFSGHQFPNYSSELNVNALLLGDSALYLCASAGGQGPYEQFFGPGTRLTVL.

The rearrangement uses TRBV29-1 and TRBJ2-7; D is possibly TRBD2 (7 bases). Germline assignment: CDR1 SQVTM and CDR2 ANQGSEA. Trimming took off 5 bases at V and 7 bases at J, with 24 bases between the two ends. This CDR3 comprises 15 residues. The CDR3 loop reads CSVWDGGAGRREQYF. CDR3 coding DNA: TGCAGCGTTTGGGATGGGGGGGCAGGCCGGAGAGAGCAGTACTTC.

This clonotype has at least ten counts. CDR3 DNA sequence: TGTGCCAGCAGTCCCATACAGGGAGAGGGCTACACCTTC. This encodes CASSPIQGEGYTF. V and J are TRBV12-3 or TRBV12-4 and TRBJ1-2; D possibly corresponds to TRBD1 (6 bases). The CDR3 has 13 residues. The germline V and J ends were trimmed by 5 bases and 8 bases, with 15 bases remaining between them.

This clonotype appeared many times. V gene TRBV7-8 combines with J gene TRBJ1-4; D is possibly TRBD1 (5 bases). This CDR3 has 14 residues. Per germline, CDR1 SGHVS and CDR2 FQNEAQ. Between the trimmed V and J ends, which lost 8 bases and 3 bases, there was a span of 13 bases. This chain's CDR3 is CASGPGSSNEKLFF. As DNA, the CDR3 is TGTGCCAGCGGGCCAGGGAGTTCTAATGAAAAACTGTTTTTT.

This clonotype appeared many times. The rearrangement uses TRBV5-1 and TRBJ2-5; TRBD2 agrees at 14 bases. The CDR3 sequence is 17 residues long. Germline CDR1 SGHRS, CDR2 YFSETQ. V was pared by 0 bases and J by 5 bases, with 6 bases of the junction left unmatched. In DNA, the CDR3 is TGCGCCAGCAGCTTGGGACTAGCGGGGGGGCCTGCGGAGACCCAGTACTTC. Its protein is CASSLGLAGGPAETQYF.

This rearrangement joins TRBV3-1 to TRBJ1-2, with 7 bases identical to TRBD1. Germline loops: CDR1 LGHDT, CDR2 YNNKEL (reference sequence). V lost 4 bases to trimming and J lost 4 bases; unmatched junction nucleotides: 9. The CDR3 totals 15 residues. As DNA, the CDR3 is TGTGCCAGCAGCCGGGTGGGGGACAGCCTCTATGGCTACACCTTC. It specifies CASSRVGDSLYGYTF.

Only a few counts were recorded for this clonotype. V is TRBV12-3 or TRBV12-4 and J is TRBJ2-7; 7 bases agree with TRBD2. The CDR3 extends over 17 amino acids. The V and J ends lost 8 bases and 0 bases, in that order; junction bases with no gene match: 16. As DNA, the CDR3 is TGTGCCAGCGCCCTTCGTACTAGCGCCAGGAGCTCCTACGAGCAGTACTTC. Amino acids: CASALRTSARSSYEQYF.

This clonotype occurred many times. The chain employs TRBV7-6 and TRBJ1-1, with D possibly matching TRBD1 (6 bases). The CDR3 loop spans 14 amino acids. Trimming left V 3 bases short and J 1 base short, with 9 bases between. Germline assignment: CDR1 SGHVS and CDR2 FNYEAQ. The CDR3 protein is CASSFTGTNTEAFF. The CDR3 DNA reads TGTGCCAGCAGCTTCACAGGGACGAACACTGAAGCTTTCTTT.

This clonotype has at least ten counts. This chain links TRBV12-3 or TRBV12-4 with TRBJ2-1; 8 nucleotides align to TRBD2. The junction had 2 bases not matched to a gene; V was cut back by 7 bases and J by 3 bases. This CDR3 spans 13 amino acids. Written as DNA, the CDR3 is TGTGCCAGCACGGGGGGGCTCTACAATGAGCAGTTCTTC. Its protein product is CASTGGLYNEQFF.

Many counts were recorded for this clonotype. The chain carries TRBV7-9 and TRBJ2-3; 9 bases map to TRBD2. CDR3 length: 16 amino acids. Germline CDR1 is SEHNR and CDR2 is FQNEAQ (reference sequence). J gave up 4 bases and V 1 base, and 6 bases lay outside the gene matches. In DNA form, the CDR3 reads TGTGCCAGCAGCTTAGACCTAGCGGGGTTTCCAGATACGCAGTATTTT. Translation: CASSLDLAGFPDTQYF.

This clonotype occurred many times. V is TRBV7-9 and J is TRBJ1-1; TRBD1 might be the D (5 bases). From germline, CDR1 is SEHNR and CDR2 FQNEAQ (reference sequence). The CDR3 covers 13 residues. The V end lost 5 bases, the J end lost 5 bases, and 12 bases lay between the germline ends. DNA of the CDR3: TGTGCCAGCAGCACAATGCAGGGAACTGAAGCTTTCTTT. It codes for CASSTMQGTEAFF.

This clonotype was observed at least ten times. The CDR3 bases are TGTGCCATCAGTGGACAGGGACGGTCTGGCGAGCAGTACTTC. This translates into CAISGQGRSGEQYF. The J gene is TRBJ2-7, the V gene TRBV10-3, with 7 bases aligning to TRBD1. Germline assignment: CDR1 ENHRY and CDR2 SYGVKD. The CDR3 has 14 residues. Trimming removed 4 bases from V and 6 bases from J; junction bases left unmatched: 9.

This clonotype was seen ten or more times. The chain uses TRBV20-1 and TRBJ2-3; D might be TRBD1 or TRBD2, each matching 5 bases. Germline CDR1 is DFQATT and CDR2 is SNEGSKA (reference sequence). This CDR3 spans 15 amino acids. V lost 1 base and J 0 bases, leaving 11 bases between the germline ends. CDR3 sequence (DNA): TGCAGTGCTAGAGGTCGGGACGTGAGCACAGATACGCAGTATTTT. This codes for CSARGRDVSTDTQYF.

This clonotype was seen at least ten times. The J gene is TRBJ2-1, the V gene TRBV19; D is unresolved. The CDR3 sequence is 14 residues long. In germline, CDR1 is LNHDA, CDR2 SQIVND (reference sequence). The ends were cut back, 3 bases at V and 3 bases at J, with 9 bases in the middle. The CDR3 DNA follows: TGTGCCAGTAGTATTTCCCCCTACTACAATGAGCAGTTCTTC. Protein sequence: CASSISPYYNEQFF.